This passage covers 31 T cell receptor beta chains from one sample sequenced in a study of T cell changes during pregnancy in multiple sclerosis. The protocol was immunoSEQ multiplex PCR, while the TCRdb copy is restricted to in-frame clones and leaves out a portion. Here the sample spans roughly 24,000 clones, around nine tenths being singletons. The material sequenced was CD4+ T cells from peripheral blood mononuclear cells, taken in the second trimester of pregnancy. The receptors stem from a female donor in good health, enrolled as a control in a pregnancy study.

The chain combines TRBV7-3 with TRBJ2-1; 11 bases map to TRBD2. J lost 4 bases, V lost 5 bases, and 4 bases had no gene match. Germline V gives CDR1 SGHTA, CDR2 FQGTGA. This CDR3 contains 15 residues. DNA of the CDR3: TGTGCCAGCAGCCCCGGGACTAGCGGTTACAATGAGCAGTTCTTC. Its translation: CASSPGTSGYNEQFF.

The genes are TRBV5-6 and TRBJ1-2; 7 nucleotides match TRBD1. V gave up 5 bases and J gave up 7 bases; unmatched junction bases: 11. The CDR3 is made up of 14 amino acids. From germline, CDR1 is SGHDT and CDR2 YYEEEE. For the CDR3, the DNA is TGTGCCAGCAGGGGGCCTGGACAGGAAGGTGGCTACACCTTC. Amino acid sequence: CASRGPGQEGGYTF.

The CDR3 DNA reads TGTGCCAGCAGCTCAAGCGGAGGGCAAAGCAATCAGCCCCAGCATTTT. Its translation is CASSSSGGQSNQPQHF. V usage is TRBV7-9 and J usage is TRBJ1-5; D is unresolved. CDR1 and CDR2 (germline): SEHNR, FQNEAQ (reference sequence). The CDR3 loop spans 16 amino acids. Trimming stripped 4 bases from V and 1 base from J, with 14 bases between.

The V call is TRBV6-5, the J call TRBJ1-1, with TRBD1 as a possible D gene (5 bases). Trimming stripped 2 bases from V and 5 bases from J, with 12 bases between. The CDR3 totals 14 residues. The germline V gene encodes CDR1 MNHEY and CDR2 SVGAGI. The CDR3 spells CASSYRPGETEAFF. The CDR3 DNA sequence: TGTGCCAGCAGTTACCGGCCGGGGGAGACTGAAGCTTTCTTT.

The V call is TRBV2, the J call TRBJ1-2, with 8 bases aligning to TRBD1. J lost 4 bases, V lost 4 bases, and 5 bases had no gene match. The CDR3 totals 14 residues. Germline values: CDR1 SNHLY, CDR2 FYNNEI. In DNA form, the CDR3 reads TGTGCCAGCAGTGTAGACGGGACAGGCTATGGCTACACCTTC. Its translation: CASSVDGTGYGYTF.

In DNA, the CDR3 is TGTGCCAGCAGGTACAGTAACAATCAGCCCCAGCATTTT. Translation: CASRYSNNQPQHF. This chain uses TRBV2 with TRBJ1-5; the D is unclear. Per germline, CDR1 SNHLY and CDR2 FYNNEI. V lost 6 bases, J lost 3 bases, and 9 bases lay in between. The length of the CDR3 is 13 residues.

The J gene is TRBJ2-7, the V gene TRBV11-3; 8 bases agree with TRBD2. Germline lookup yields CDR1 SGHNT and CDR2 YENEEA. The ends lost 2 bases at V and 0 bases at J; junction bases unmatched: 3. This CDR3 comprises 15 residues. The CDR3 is CASSLRGGSSYEQYF. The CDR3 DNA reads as TGTGCCAGCAGCTTACGCGGGGGGAGCTCCTACGAGCAGTACTTC.

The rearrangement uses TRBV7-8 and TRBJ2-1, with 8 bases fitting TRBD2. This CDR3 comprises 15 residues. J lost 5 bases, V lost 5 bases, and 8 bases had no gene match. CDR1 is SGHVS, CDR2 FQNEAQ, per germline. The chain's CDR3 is CASSPAGDFDNEQFF. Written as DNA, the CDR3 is TGTGCCAGCAGCCCAGCGGGAGATTTCGACAATGAGCAGTTCTTC. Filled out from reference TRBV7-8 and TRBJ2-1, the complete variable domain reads GAGVSQSPRYKVAKRGQDVALRCDPISGHVSLFWYQQALGQGPEFLTYFQNEAQLDKSGLPSDRFFAERPEGSVSTLKIQRTQQEDSAVYLCASSPAGDFDNEQFFGPGTRLTVL.

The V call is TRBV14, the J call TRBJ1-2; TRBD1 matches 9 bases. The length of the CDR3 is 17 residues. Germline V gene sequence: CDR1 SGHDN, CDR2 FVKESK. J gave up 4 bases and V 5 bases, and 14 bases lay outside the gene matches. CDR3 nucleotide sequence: TGTGCCAGCAGCGCTCGACCGGGACAGGGTTCTGGCTATGGCTACACCTTC. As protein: CASSARPGQGSGYGYTF.

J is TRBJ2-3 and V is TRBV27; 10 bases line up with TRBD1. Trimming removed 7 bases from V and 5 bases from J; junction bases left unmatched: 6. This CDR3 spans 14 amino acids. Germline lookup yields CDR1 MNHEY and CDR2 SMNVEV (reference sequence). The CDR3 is CASTSRDRGDTQYF. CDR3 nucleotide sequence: TGTGCCAGCACCTCCCGGGACAGGGGAGATACGCAGTATTTT.

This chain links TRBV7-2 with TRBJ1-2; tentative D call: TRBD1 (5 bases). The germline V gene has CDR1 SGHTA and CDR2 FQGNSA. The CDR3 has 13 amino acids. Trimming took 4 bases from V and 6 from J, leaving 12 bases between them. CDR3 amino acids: CASSSLRVHGYTF. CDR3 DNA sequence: TGTGCCAGCAGCTCCCTCAGGGTACATGGCTACACCTTC.

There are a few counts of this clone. This CDR3 is CSAGGQGASGNTIYF. The CDR3 coding sequence is TGCAGCGCTGGGGGACAGGGGGCCTCTGGAAACACCATATATTTT. The rearrangement uses TRBV29-1 and TRBJ1-3; the match to TRBD1 covers 12 bases. The CDR3 extends over 15 amino acids. CDR1 is SQVTM, CDR2 ANQGSEA, per germline. V lost 7 bases to trimming and J lost 0 bases; unmatched junction nucleotides: 4.

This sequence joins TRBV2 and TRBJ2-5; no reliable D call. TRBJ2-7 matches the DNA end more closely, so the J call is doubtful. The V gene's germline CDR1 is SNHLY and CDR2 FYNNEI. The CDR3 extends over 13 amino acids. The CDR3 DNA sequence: TGTGCCAGCAACTCTCTAAGCGTATACGAGCAGTACTTC. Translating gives CASNSLSVYEQYF.

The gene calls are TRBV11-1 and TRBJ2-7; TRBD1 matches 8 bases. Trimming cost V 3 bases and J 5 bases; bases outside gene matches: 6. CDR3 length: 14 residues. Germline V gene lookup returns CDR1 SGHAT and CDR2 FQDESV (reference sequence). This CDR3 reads CASSFSDRGDEQYF. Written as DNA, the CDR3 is TGTGCCAGCAGCTTTAGTGACAGGGGTGACGAGCAGTACTTC. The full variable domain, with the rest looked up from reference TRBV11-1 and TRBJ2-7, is EAEVAQSPRYKITEKSQAVAFWCDPISGHATLYWYRQILGQGPELLVQFQDESVVDDSQLPKDRFSAERLKGVDSTLKIQPAELGDSAMYLCASSFSDRGDEQYFGPGTRLTVT.

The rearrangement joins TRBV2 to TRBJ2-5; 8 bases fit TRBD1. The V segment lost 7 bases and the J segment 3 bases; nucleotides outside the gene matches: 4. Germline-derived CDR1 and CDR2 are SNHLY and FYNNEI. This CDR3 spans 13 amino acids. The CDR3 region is CASNLQGEETQYF. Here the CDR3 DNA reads TGTGCCAGCAATTTACAGGGGGAAGAGACCCAGTACTTC.

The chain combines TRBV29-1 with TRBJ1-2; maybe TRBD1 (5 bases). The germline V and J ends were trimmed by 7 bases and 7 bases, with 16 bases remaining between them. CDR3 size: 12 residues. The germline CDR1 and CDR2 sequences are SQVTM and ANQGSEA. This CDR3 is CSARGKEPGYTF. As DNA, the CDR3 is TGCAGCGCCCGGGGGAAGGAACCTGGCTACACCTTC.

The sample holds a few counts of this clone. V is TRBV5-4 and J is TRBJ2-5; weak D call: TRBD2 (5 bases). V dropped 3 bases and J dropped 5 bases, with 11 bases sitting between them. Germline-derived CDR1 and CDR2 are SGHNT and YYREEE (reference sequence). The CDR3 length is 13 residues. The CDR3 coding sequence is TGTGCCAGCAGCTGGAGAGGCGGGGAGACCCAGTACTTC. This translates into CASSWRGGETQYF.

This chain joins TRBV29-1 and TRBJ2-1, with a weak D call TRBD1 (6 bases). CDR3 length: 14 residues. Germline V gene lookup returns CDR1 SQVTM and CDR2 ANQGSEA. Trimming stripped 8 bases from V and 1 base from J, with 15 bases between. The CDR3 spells CSPNPGQSYNEQFF. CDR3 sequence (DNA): TGCAGCCCGAATCCCGGACAGTCCTACAATGAGCAGTTCTTC.

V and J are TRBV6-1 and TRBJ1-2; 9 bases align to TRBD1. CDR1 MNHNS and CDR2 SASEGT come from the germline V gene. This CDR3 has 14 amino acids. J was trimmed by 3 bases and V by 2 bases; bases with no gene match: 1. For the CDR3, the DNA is TGTGCCAGCAGTGAAACAGGGGGCGACTATGGCTACACCTTC. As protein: CASSETGGDYGYTF.

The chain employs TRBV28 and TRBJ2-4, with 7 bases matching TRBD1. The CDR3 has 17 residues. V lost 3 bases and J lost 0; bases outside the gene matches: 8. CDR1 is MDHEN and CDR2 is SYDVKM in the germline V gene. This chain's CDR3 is CASSLATGRLAKNIQYF. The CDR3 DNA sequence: TGTGCCAGCAGTTTGGCGACAGGGCGATTAGCCAAAAACATTCAGTACTTC.

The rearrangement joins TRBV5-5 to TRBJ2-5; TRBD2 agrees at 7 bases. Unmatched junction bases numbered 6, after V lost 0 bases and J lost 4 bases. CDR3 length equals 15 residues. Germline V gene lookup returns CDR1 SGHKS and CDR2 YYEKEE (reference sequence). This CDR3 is CASSLGLAVGETQYF. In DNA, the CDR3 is TGTGCCAGCAGCTTGGGGCTAGCGGTTGGAGAGACCCAGTACTTC.

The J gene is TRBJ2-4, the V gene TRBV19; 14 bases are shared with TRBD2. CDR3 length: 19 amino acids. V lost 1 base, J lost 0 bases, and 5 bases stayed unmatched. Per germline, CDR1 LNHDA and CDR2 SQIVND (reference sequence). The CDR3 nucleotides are TGTGCCAGTAGTATAGGAGGACTAGCGGGGGGCCTAGCCAAAAACATTCAGTACTTC. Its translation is CASSIGGLAGGLAKNIQYF.

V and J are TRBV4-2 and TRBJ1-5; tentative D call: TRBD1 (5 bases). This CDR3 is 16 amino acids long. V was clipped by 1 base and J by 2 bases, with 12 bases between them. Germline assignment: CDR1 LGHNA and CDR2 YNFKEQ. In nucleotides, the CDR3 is TGTGCCAGCAGCCAAGGGGGGGATCAGGGCAATCAGCCCCAGCATTTT. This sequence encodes CASSQGGDQGNQPQHF.

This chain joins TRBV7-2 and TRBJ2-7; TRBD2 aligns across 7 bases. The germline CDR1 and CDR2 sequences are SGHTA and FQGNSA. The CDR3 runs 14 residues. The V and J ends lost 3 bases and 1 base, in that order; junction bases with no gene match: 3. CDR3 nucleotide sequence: TGTGCCAGCAGCTTTTCGCGGGGGTCCTACGAGCAGTACTTC. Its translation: CASSFSRGSYEQYF.

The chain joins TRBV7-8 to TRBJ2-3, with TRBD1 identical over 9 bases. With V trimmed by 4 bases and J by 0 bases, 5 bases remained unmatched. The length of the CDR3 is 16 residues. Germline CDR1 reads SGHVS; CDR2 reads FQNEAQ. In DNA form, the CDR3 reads TGTGCCAGCAGCTCCCACAGGGGGCGAAGCACAGATACGCAGTATTTT. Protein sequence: CASSSHRGRSTDTQYF. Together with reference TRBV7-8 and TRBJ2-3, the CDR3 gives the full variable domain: GAGVSQSPRYKVAKRGQDVALRCDPISGHVSLFWYQQALGQGPEFLTYFQNEAQLDKSGLPSDRFFAERPEGSVSTLKIQRTQQEDSAVYLCASSSHRGRSTDTQYFGPGTRLTVL.

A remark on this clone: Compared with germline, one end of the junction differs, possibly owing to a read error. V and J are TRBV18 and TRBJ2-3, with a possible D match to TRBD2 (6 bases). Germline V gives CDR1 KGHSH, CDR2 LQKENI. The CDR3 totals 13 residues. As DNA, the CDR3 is TGTGCCAGCTCACTCACTAGCACCGATACGCAGTATTTT. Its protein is CASSLTSTDTQYF.

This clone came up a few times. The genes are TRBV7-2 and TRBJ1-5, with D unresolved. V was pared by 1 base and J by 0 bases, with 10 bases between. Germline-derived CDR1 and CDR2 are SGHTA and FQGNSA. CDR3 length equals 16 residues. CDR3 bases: TGTGCCAGCAGCTTAGTTTGGAGTAATAGCAATCAGCCCCAGCATTTT. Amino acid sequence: CASSLVWSNSNQPQHF.

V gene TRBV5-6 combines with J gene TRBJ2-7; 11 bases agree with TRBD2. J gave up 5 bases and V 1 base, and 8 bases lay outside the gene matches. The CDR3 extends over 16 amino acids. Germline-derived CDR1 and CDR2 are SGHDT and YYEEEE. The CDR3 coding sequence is TGTGCCAGCAGCTTGAGCGTCGGACTAGCGGGCAACGAGCAGTACTTC. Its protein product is CASSLSVGLAGNEQYF.

CDR3 sequence: CASSIARQGTGELFF. The CDR3 coding sequence is TGTGCCAGTAGTATAGCGAGACAGGGGACCGGGGAGCTGTTTTTT. This chain connects TRBV19 to TRBJ2-2, with TRBD1 matching 8 bases. The length of the CDR3 is 15 residues. Germline CDR1 and CDR2: LNHDA and SQIVND (reference sequence). Losses at the gene ends were 1 base for V and 5 bases for J; bases not matched to a gene: 3.

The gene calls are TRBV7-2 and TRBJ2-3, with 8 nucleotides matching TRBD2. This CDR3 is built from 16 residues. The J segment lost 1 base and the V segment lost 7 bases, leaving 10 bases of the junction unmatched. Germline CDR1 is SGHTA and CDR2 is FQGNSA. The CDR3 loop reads CASMISGGGGTDTQYF. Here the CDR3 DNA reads TGTGCCAGCATGATATCGGGGGGGGGAGGCACAGATACGCAGTATTTT.

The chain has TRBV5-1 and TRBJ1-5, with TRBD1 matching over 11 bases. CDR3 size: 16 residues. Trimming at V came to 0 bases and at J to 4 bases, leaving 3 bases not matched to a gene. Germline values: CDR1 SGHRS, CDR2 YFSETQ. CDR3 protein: CASSLGTGGPNQPQHF. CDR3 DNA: TGCGCCAGCAGCTTGGGGACAGGGGGCCCTAATCAGCCCCAGCATTTT.